This passage covers 22 T cell receptor beta chains from one sample sequenced in a study of cytomegalovirus exposure and HLA in healthy donors. PCR was performed using 60 Vbeta and 13 Jbeta primers. Only in-frame clones appear in the TCRdb table, and some are missing; sequencing was by immunoSEQ multiplex PCR. The table has approximately 160,000 clones, over 80% seen once; the top ten hold approximately 1.5%. The sample taken for sequencing was PBMCs. The receptor source for this set is a girl aged 5-17 years in good health and CMV-seropositive.

The gene calls are TRBV7-2 and TRBJ2-5; 7 bases match TRBD2. The CDR3 is 16 amino acids. CDR1 and CDR2 (germline): SGHTA, FQGNSA. V lost 2 bases to trimming and J lost 1 base; unmatched junction nucleotides: 7. CDR3 amino acids: CASSLWAGVPQETQYF. In nucleotides, the CDR3 is TGTGCCAGCAGCTTATGGGCGGGGGTCCCCCAAGAGACCCAGTACTTC. The full variable domain, with the rest looked up from reference TRBV7-2 and TRBJ2-5, is GAGVSQSPSNKVTEKGKDVELRCDPISGHTALYWYRQSLGQGLEFLIYFQGNSAPDKSGLPSDRFSAERTGGSVSTLTIQRTQQEDSAVYLCASSLWAGVPQETQYFGPGTRLLVL.

J is TRBJ2-1 and V is TRBV19, with a weak D call TRBD2 (6 bases). The ends were cut back, 7 bases at V and 0 bases at J, with 16 bases in the middle. The germline V gene encodes CDR1 LNHDA and CDR2 SQIVND (reference sequence). The CDR3 consists of 16 residues. This CDR3 reads CASNKGLSASYNEQFF. CDR3 DNA: TGTGCCAGTAACAAGGGACTTTCCGCCTCCTACAATGAGCAGTTCTTC.

The J gene is TRBJ2-3, the V gene TRBV5-1; no clear D. The length of the CDR3 is 14 residues. The ends were cut back, 6 bases at V and 2 bases at J, with 13 bases in the middle. Germline lookup yields CDR1 SGHRS and CDR2 YFSETQ. CDR3 sequence: CASTLTPYTDTQYF. The CDR3 region has the DNA TGCGCCAGCACCCTAACCCCTTACACAGATACGCAGTATTTT. Full variable domain (missing parts from reference TRBV5-1 and TRBJ2-3): KAGVTQTPRYLIKTRGQQVTLSCSPISGHRSVSWYQQTPGQGLQFLFEYFSETQRNKGNFPGRFSGRQFSNSRSEMNVSTLELGDSALYLCASTLTPYTDTQYFGPGTRLTVL.

The chain carries TRBV30 and TRBJ2-5; 7 positions match TRBD2. The CDR3 extends over 18 amino acids. Germline CDR1 GTSNPN, CDR2 SVGIG (reference sequence). Germline trimming cut 4 bases from V and 2 bases from J; bases unmatched to any gene: 19. The CDR3 loop is CAWNNPQGVAGSQETQYF. The CDR3 region has the DNA TGTGCCTGGAACAACCCCCAAGGGGTAGCGGGTAGTCAAGAGACCCAGTACTTC.

J is TRBJ1-1 and V is TRBV4-1; the match to TRBD1 covers 8 bases. The trim removed 1 base at V and 1 base at J, leaving 2 bases unmatched. Germline V gives CDR1 MGHRA, CDR2 YSYEKL. The CDR3 is 15 residues long. The CDR3 coding sequence is TGCGCCAGCAGCCAAGGGGGGACAGGGAACACTGAAGCTTTCTTT. Translated: CASSQGGTGNTEAFF.

This sequence joins TRBV27 and TRBJ1-5, with 8 bases aligning to TRBD1. The CDR3 contains 17 residues. V trimming: 3 bases; J trimming: 6 bases; junction bases outside the gene matches: 13. Looked up from germline, CDR1 is MNHEY and CDR2 is SMNVEV (reference sequence). The CDR3 spells CASSFGQGGFAGQPQHF. The CDR3 coding sequence is TGTGCCAGCAGTTTTGGACAGGGAGGTTTCGCGGGTCAGCCCCAGCATTTT.

The rearrangement links TRBV10-3 to TRBJ2-3, with TRBD2 identical over 13 bases. V dropped 4 bases and J dropped 4; count of bases not matched to a gene: 2. Germline CDR1 is ENHRY and CDR2 is SYGVKD. This CDR3 region has 15 residues. The DNA for the CDR3 is TGTGCCATCAGTGGGACTAGCGGGAGCCCAGATACGCAGTATTTT. Its translation is CAISGTSGSPDTQYF.

V and J are TRBV19 and TRBJ2-1; tentative D call: TRBD2 (5 bases). The V end was cut by 9 bases, the J end by 0 bases, with 18 bases between. CDR3 length: 16 amino acids. Germline V lookup: CDR1 LNHDA, CDR2 SQIVND (reference sequence). Here the CDR3 DNA reads TGTGCCAGCCCTCCCGAACTAGATCGCTCCTACAATGAGCAGTTCTTC. Translation: CASPPELDRSYNEQFF.

In its sample, this clone was seen a few times. The chain employs TRBV6-4 and TRBJ2-1, with 9 bases fitting TRBD2. V lost 1 base and J lost 6; bases outside the gene matches: 1. The CDR3 is 14 amino acids. In germline, CDR1 is MRHNA, CDR2 SNTAGT. CDR3 nucleotide sequence: TGTGCCAGCAGTGACTTAGCGGGAGTCAATGAGCAGTTCTTC. Translating it yields CASSDLAGVNEQFF.

This chain connects TRBV4-1 to TRBJ2-7, with no clear D. The CDR3 covers 15 residues. Per the germline V gene, CDR1 is MGHRA and CDR2 is YSYEKL. V gave up 0 bases and J gave up 3 bases, with 12 bases separating them. CDR3 protein: CASSQEYIPVYEQYF. The CDR3 coding sequence is TGCGCCAGCAGCCAAGAATATATTCCAGTCTACGAGCAGTACTTC.

The chain links TRBV5-4 to TRBJ1-2, with D possibly matching TRBD1 (6 bases). Germline lookup yields CDR1 SGHNT and CDR2 YYREEE (reference sequence). CDR3 size: 15 residues. Deletions cut 4 bases from V and 6 bases from J, with 19 bases between. The CDR3 spells CASSPGWQGLNGYTF. The CDR3 coding sequence is TGTGCCAGCAGCCCGGGGTGGCAGGGGTTGAATGGCTACACCTTC.

The sample holds one count of this clone. J is TRBJ1-2 and V is TRBV29-1, with D uncertain. Germline CDR1 reads SQVTM; CDR2 reads ANQGSEA. The CDR3 extends over 15 amino acids. The ends were cut back, 3 bases at V and 4 bases at J, with 18 bases in the middle. The CDR3 loop reads CSVEASAGSVYGYTF. The CDR3 DNA is TGCAGCGTTGAGGCCTCGGCGGGGTCCGTCTATGGCTACACCTTC.

The chain is built from TRBV5-6 and TRBJ1-2, with D hard to call. Germline V CDR1 and CDR2: SGHDT, YYEEEE. V was trimmed by 0 bases and J by 8 bases, leaving 14 bases between them. CDR3 length: 14 residues. The CDR3 nucleotides are TGTGCCAGCAGCTTGGTTGGCAGATCGGGAGGCTACACCTTC. Amino acid sequence: CASSLVGRSGGYTF.

This clone was observed a handful of times. The gene calls are TRBV2 and TRBJ2-7, with 10 bases lining up with TRBD2. The CDR3 extends over 15 amino acids. Germline V gene data show CDR1 as SNHLY and CDR2 as FYNNEI. J gave up 2 bases and V 5 bases, and 6 bases lay outside the gene matches. For the CDR3, the DNA is TGTGCCAGCAGTCGGGAACTAGCGGGGACCTACGAGCAGTACTTC. As protein: CASSRELAGTYEQYF.

CDR3: CASSYDRVYGNTIYF. The CDR3 nucleotides are TGTGCCAGCAGTTACGACAGGGTATATGGAAACACCATATATTTT. The J gene is TRBJ1-3, the V gene TRBV28; 7 nucleotides agree with TRBD1. This CDR3 contains 15 residues. V shed 4 bases and J 3 bases; nucleotides not matched to a gene: 6. Germline CDR1 reads MDHEN; CDR2 reads SYDVKM.

The V gene is TRBV6-5, the J gene TRBJ1-5; TRBD1 agrees at 7 bases. CDR1 is MNHEY and CDR2 is SVGAGI in the germline V gene. The CDR3 consists of 14 residues. The V segment lost 2 bases and the J segment 5 bases; nucleotides outside the gene matches: 3. This chain's CDR3 is CASSYRQGHQPQHF. The CDR3 nucleotides are TGTGCCAGCAGTTACCGACAGGGTCATCAGCCCCAGCATTTT.

This chain connects TRBV6-5 to TRBJ2-2; possibly TRBD2 for D (6 bases). CDR3 length: 14 amino acids. V shed 5 bases and J shed 3 bases, with 10 bases lying between them. Germline V CDR1 and CDR2: MNHEY, SVGAGI. CDR3 in DNA: TGTGCCAGCAGTCGGGGCGGGGACACCGGGGAGCTGTTTTTT. Amino acids: CASSRGGDTGELFF.

This clone was seen more than once but under ten times. The genes are TRBV2 and TRBJ1-2; TRBD1 is a possible D gene (5 bases). CDR3 length equals 14 residues. Trimming pared 6 bases from V and 4 bases from J, leaving 15 bases between. CDR1 and CDR2 from the germline V gene are SNHLY and FYNNEI. For the CDR3, the DNA is TGTGCCAGCAGCAGGGAAGCTGGGGCCTATGGCTACACCTTC. Its translation: CASSREAGAYGYTF. The whole variable domain, filled in from reference TRBV2 and TRBJ1-2, reads EPEVTQTPSHQVTQMGQEVILRCVPISNHLYFYWYRQILGQKVEFLVSFYNNEISEKSEIFDDQFSVERPDGSNFTLKIRSTKLEDSAMYFCASSREAGAYGYTFGSGTRLTVV.

The chain carries TRBV6-1 and TRBJ1-1; no definite D call. CDR3 length: 14 amino acids. V was trimmed by 2 bases and J by 4 bases, leaving 11 bases between them. CDR1 and CDR2 from the germline V gene are MNHNS and SASEGT. The CDR3 bases are TGTGCCAGCAGTGAATTCGCCCCCGGCACTGAAGCTTTCTTT. Its protein is CASSEFAPGTEAFF.

The V and J genes are TRBV15 and TRBJ2-7; 12 bases map to TRBD2. With V trimmed by 0 bases and J by 6 bases, 15 bases remained unmatched. Germline values: CDR1 LNHNV, CDR2 YYDKDF (reference sequence). This CDR3 comprises 19 residues. The CDR3 reads CATSRERGLGASGRVEQYF. CDR3 DNA: TGTGCCACCAGCAGAGAGAGGGGCCTGGGGGCTAGCGGGAGGGTCGAGCAGTACTTC.

This sequence joins TRBV7-9 and TRBJ2-1; unclear D gene. The CDR3 spans 13 residues. Germline lookup yields CDR1 SEHNR and CDR2 FQNEAQ (reference sequence). V was shortened by 6 bases and J by 10 bases, with 16 bases between the two germline ends. The CDR3 loop is CASSNNLNREQFF. CDR3 nucleotide sequence: TGTGCCAGCAGTAACAATCTTAACCGCGAGCAGTTCTTC. The full variable domain, in which reference TRBV7-9 and TRBJ2-1 provide the parts outside the CDR3, is DTGVSQNPRHKITKRGQNVTFRCDPISEHNRLYWYRQTLGQGPEFLTYFQNEAQLEKSRLLSDRFSAERPKGSFSTLEIQRTEQGDSAMYLCASSNNLNREQFFGPGTRLTVL.

J is TRBJ1-2 and V is TRBV5-1, with 7 bases fitting TRBD1. V lost 0 bases and J lost 8; bases outside the gene matches: 10. Looked up from germline, CDR1 is SGHRS and CDR2 is YFSETQ. The CDR3 has 15 amino acids. The DNA of the CDR3 is TGCGCCAGCAGCTTGGTGACAGGGTGGAAGGAAGGCTACACCTTC. Its protein is CASSLVTGWKEGYTF.